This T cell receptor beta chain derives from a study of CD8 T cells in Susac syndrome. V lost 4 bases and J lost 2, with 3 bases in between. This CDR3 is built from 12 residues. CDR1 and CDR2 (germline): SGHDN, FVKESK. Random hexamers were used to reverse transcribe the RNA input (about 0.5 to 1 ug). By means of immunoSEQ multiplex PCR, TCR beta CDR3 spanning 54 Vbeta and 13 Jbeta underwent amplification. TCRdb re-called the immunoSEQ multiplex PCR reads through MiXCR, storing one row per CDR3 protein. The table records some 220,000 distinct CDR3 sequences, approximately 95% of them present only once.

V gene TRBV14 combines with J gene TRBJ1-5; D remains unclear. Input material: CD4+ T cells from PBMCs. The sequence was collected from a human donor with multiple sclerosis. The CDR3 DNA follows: TGTGCCAGCAGCCCTTGCAATCAGCCCCAGCATTTT. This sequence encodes CASSPCNQPQHF.